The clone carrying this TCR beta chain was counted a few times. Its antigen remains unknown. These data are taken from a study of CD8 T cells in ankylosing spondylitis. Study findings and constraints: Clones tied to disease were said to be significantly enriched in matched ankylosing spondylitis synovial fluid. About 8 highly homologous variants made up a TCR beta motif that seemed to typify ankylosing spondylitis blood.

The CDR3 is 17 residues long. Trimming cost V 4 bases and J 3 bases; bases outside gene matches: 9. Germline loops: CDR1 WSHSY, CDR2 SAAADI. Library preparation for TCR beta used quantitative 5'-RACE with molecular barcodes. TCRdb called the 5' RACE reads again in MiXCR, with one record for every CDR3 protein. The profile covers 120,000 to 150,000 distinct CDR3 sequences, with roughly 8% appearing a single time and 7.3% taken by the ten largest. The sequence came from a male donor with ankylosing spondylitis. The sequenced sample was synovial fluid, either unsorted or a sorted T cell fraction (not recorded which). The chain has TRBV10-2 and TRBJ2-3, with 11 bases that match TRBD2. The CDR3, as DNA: TGCGCCAGCAGTGGGCCCACTAGCGGGAGAGGTACAGATACGCAGTATTTT. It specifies CASSGPTSGRGTDTQYF.